This T cell receptor (beta chain) is from a study of cytomegalovirus exposure and HLA in healthy donors. The wider study: Among the approximately 400 donors who were genotyped, about 80% fell in the genetic ancestry cluster that is associated with self-reported Caucasian donors. Whole-study findings and limits: Rates of TCR association differed by HLA locus in a later analysis, with DRB1 highest and HLA-C lowest. Data from an earlier analysis indicated that most TCR beta V segments were productive either about 87% or about 30% of the time. HLA allele associations emerged for 16,951 TCR beta sequences in a later analysis, at 0.05 false discovery rate.

Primers: 60 Vbeta forward and 13 Jbeta reverse. Only in-frame clones appear in the TCRdb table, and some are missing; sequencing was by immunoSEQ multiplex PCR. The profile covers over 200,000 clones, with around four fifths appearing a single time and 0.58% taken by the ten largest. Of note for this clone: What it recognizes is unknown.

The source material was PBMCs. The TCR sequence derives from a woman in her thirties or forties in good health and CMV-seronegative.

CDR3 nucleotides: TGCGCCAGCAGCCTTGATGGGACAGACTACAATGAGCAGTTCTTC. Protein sequence: CASSLDGTDYNEQFF. V usage is TRBV4-1 and J usage is TRBJ2-1; 7 positions match TRBD1. Trimming removed 4 bases from V and 3 bases from J; junction bases left unmatched: 6. This CDR3 spans 15 amino acids. The germline CDR1 and CDR2 sequences are MGHRA and YSYEKL.